One sample yielded the 22 T cell receptor beta chains listed below, sequenced in a study of radiation and T cells in renal cell carcinoma. Time point meaning: blood 2 weeks post-SBRT. Treatment in this sample: 15 Gy SBRT to primary tumor, nephrectomy 4 weeks later. This table comes from immunoSEQ multiplex PCR, and its TCRdb copy is limited to in-frame clones, with some not included. The table includes around 76,000 clones, 82% detected once. The material sequenced was blood, taken from a patient whose treatment included radiotherapy and nephrectomy. All receptors come from a man aged 55 to 70 with renal cell carcinoma.

J is TRBJ2-1 and V is TRBV5-1; tentative D call: TRBD2 (5 bases). CDR3 length: 13 residues. CDR1 SGHRS and CDR2 YFSETQ come from the germline V gene. Between the trimmed V and J ends, which lost 7 bases and 10 bases, there was a span of 18 bases. CDR3 region: CASELGLGGEQFF. The DNA of the CDR3 is TGCGCCAGCGAACTTGGACTGGGTGGGGAGCAGTTCTTC.

This chain links TRBV6-1 with TRBJ1-2, with 7 bases identical to TRBD1. This CDR3 is built from 11 residues. The V gene end was trimmed by 6 bases and the J gene end by 5 bases; junction bases not matched to a gene: 0. The germline V gene has CDR1 MNHNS and CDR2 SASEGT. CDR3 protein: CASRGQYGYTF. The CDR3 nucleotides read TGTGCCAGCAGGGGACAGTATGGCTACACCTTC.

The V call is TRBV7-7, the J call TRBJ1-3; D ambiguous. The CDR3 contains 10 residues. V lost 11 bases, J lost 2 bases, and 4 bases lay in between. The germline CDR1 and CDR2 sequences are SSHAT and FNYEAQ (reference sequence). CDR3 DNA sequence: TGTGCCCGAACTGGAAACACCATATATTTT. Translated, it gives CARTGNTIYF.

This clone was seen once. The J gene is TRBJ2-6, the V gene TRBV7-3; 10 nucleotides line up with TRBD1. Looked up from germline, CDR1 is SGHTA and CDR2 is FQGTGA. Losses at the gene ends were 1 base for V and 0 bases for J; bases not matched to a gene: 6. The CDR3 length is 19 residues. The CDR3 DNA reads as TGTGCCAGCAGCTTAATAGGCGGACAGGGGGTCTCTGGGGCCAACGTCCTGACTTTC. It is translated as CASSLIGGQGVSGANVLTF.

The rearrangement links TRBV19 to TRBJ1-1; no definite D call. V gave up 8 bases and J gave up 1 base, with 11 bases separating them. There are 13 residues in the CDR3. CDR1 is LNHDA, CDR2 SQIVND, per germline (reference sequence). CDR3 bases: TGTGCCAGTGGGGTGTCGACGAACACTGAAGCTTTCTTT. It translates to CASGVSTNTEAFF.

The CDR3 region is CASSNWRGIRGTDTQYF. Written as DNA, the CDR3 is TGTGCCAGCAGCAATTGGCGCGGGATCCGGGGCACAGATACGCAGTATTTT. The J gene is TRBJ2-3, the V gene TRBV21-1; no DNA check was done on the table's D call, TRBD2. TRBV21-1 is noted as a pseudogene. The CDR3 has 17 amino acids.

J is TRBJ2-7 and V is TRBV5-1; D is unclear. Germline V gives CDR1 SGHRS, CDR2 YFSETQ. The ends were cut back, 0 bases at V and 4 bases at J, with 5 bases in the middle. CDR3 length: 12 residues. CDR3 protein: CASSLDQYEQYF. In DNA form, the CDR3 reads TGCGCCAGCAGCTTGGACCAATACGAGCAGTACTTC.

This sequence joins TRBV11-3 and TRBJ2-1; 7 bases align to TRBD2. The CDR3 is 13 residues long. The germline gives CDR1 SGHNT, CDR2 YENEEA. V gave up 1 base and J gave up 6 bases; unmatched junction bases: 0. The CDR3 here is CASSLGGGNEQFF. The CDR3 DNA reads TGTGCCAGCAGCTTAGGCGGGGGCAATGAGCAGTTCTTC.

This chain uses TRBV4-1 with TRBJ2-3, with D perhaps matching TRBD1 or TRBD2 (5 bases each). Trimming pared 0 bases from V and 1 base from J, leaving 14 bases between. CDR1 and CDR2 (germline): MGHRA, YSYEKL. CDR3 length equals 17 residues. The CDR3 bases are TGCGCCAGCAGCCAAGATTTGGGGGAGTTCGGCACAGATACGCAGTATTTT. This sequence encodes CASSQDLGEFGTDTQYF.

The chain links TRBV19 to TRBJ2-4; the D is unclear. The germline gives CDR1 LNHDA, CDR2 SQIVND (reference sequence). Deletions cut 3 bases from V and 5 bases from J, with 11 bases between. The length of the CDR3 is 14 residues. CDR3 region: CASSIPGMENIQYF. Here the CDR3 DNA reads TGTGCCAGTAGTATCCCTGGCATGGAAAACATTCAGTACTTC.

V gene TRBV7-2 combines with J gene TRBJ1-1, with TRBD1 matching over 7 bases. J lost 1 base, V lost 6 bases, and 11 bases had no gene match. Germline CDR1 and CDR2: SGHTA and FQGNSA. This CDR3 region has 16 residues. CDR3 residues: CASRKRGGPPNTEAFF. DNA for the CDR3: TGTGCCAGCAGAAAAAGAGGGGGCCCGCCGAACACTGAAGCTTTCTTT.

A few counts support this clone. The chain has TRBV11-1 and TRBJ2-7; 8 nucleotides match TRBD2. Looked up from germline, CDR1 is SGHAT and CDR2 is FQDESV (reference sequence). After removal of 5 bases from V and 5 bases from J, the junction contained 11 bases not matched to a gene. This CDR3 has 15 amino acids. In DNA, the CDR3 is TGTGCCAGCAGCCCTACTCAGCGGGAGTCCGACGAGCAGTACTTC. Residues: CASSPTQRESDEQYF.

The rearrangement joins TRBV10-2 to TRBJ2-3, with D possibly being TRBD2 (5 bases). In germline, CDR1 is WSHSY, CDR2 SAAADI. Trimming took off 0 bases at V and 4 bases at J, with 11 bases between the two ends. The CDR3 contains 15 residues. The CDR3 protein is CASSESRVEADTQYF. The CDR3 nucleotides read TGCGCCAGCAGTGAGTCGAGGGTTGAGGCAGATACGCAGTATTTT.

The chain carries TRBV30 and TRBJ2-2, with unresolved D. This CDR3 is 13 amino acids long. Germline loops: CDR1 GTSNPN, CDR2 SVGIG (reference sequence). V lost 0 bases to trimming and J lost 3 bases, with 5 bases between them. The DNA for the CDR3 is TGTGCCTGGAGTGTACTGGACACCGGGGAGCTGTTTTTT. The encoded protein is CAWSVLDTGELFF.

The chain uses TRBV2 and TRBJ1-2, with D unclear. V was pared by 8 bases and J by 0 bases, with 10 bases between. This CDR3 spans 13 amino acids. CDR1 is SNHLY, CDR2 FYNNEI, per germline. CDR3 DNA: TGTGCCAGCGGCTTCCAGGCTAACTATGGCTACACCTTC. Amino acids: CASGFQANYGYTF.

This clone was detected only once. This chain connects TRBV7-2 to TRBJ1-2, with a tentative D call TRBD1 (6 bases). Germline V gene data show CDR1 as SGHTA and CDR2 as FQGNSA. Deletions cut 5 bases from V and 8 bases from J, with 21 bases between. The CDR3 extends over 15 amino acids. The CDR3 nucleotides are TGTGCCAGCAGCCCCACGTTCATACACAGGGACGGCTACACCTTC. It is translated as CASSPTFIHRDGYTF. The whole variable domain, filled in from reference TRBV7-2 and TRBJ1-2, reads GAGVSQSPSNKVTEKGKDVELRCDPISGHTALYWYRQSLGQGLEFLIYFQGNSAPDKSGLPSDRFSAERTGGSVSTLTIQRTQQEDSAVYLCASSPTFIHRDGYTFGSGTRLTVV.

The V and J genes are TRBV6-1 and TRBJ2-1, with TRBD2 matching over 10 bases. After removal of 5 bases from V and 9 bases from J, the junction contained 10 bases not matched to a gene. The CDR3 loop spans 15 amino acids. CDR1 MNHNS and CDR2 SASEGT come from the germline V gene. The CDR3 DNA sequence: TGTGCCAGCAGTCTAGCGGGAGTTAGGTCGGGTGAGCAGTTCTTC. It encodes CASSLAGVRSGEQFF.

The V call is TRBV5-1, the J call TRBJ2-1; 7 positions agree with TRBD2. With V trimmed by 2 bases and J by 9 bases, 11 bases remained unmatched. This CDR3 spans 15 amino acids. Germline assignment: CDR1 SGHRS and CDR2 YFSETQ. This chain's CDR3 is CASSLGASGVGEQFF. For the CDR3, the DNA is TGCGCCAGCAGCTTAGGGGCTAGCGGCGTAGGTGAGCAGTTCTTC.

This clone was found a few times. The genes are TRBV18 and TRBJ2-7; TRBD1 agrees at 10 bases. J gave up 4 bases and V 5 bases, and 5 bases lay outside the gene matches. Germline CDR1 KGHSH, CDR2 LQKENI. The CDR3 covers 14 residues. The DNA for the CDR3 is TGTGCCAGCTCATCCGGGACAGGGGAATACGAGCAGTACTTC. It translates to CASSSGTGEYEQYF.

This clone was picked up one time. This sequence joins TRBV11-3 and TRBJ2-7; 8 bases line up with TRBD1. CDR3 size: 12 residues. Germline V gene data show CDR1 as SGHNT and CDR2 as YENEEA. The V segment lost 5 bases and the J segment 8 bases; nucleotides outside the gene matches: 5. For the CDR3, the DNA is TGTGCCAGCAGCCAACGGACAGGGAAGCAGTACTTC. Amino acid sequence: CASSQRTGKQYF.

The chain employs TRBV5-8 and TRBJ1-5; unclear D gene. Germline V gene data show CDR1 as SGHTS and CDR2 as YDEGEE. CDR3 length: 15 residues. Trimming took 2 bases from V and 0 from J, leaving 9 bases between them. The CDR3 DNA reads TGTGCCAGCAGCTTCCAAGGGCTTAGCAATCAGCCCCAGCATTTT. Translated, it gives CASSFQGLSNQPQHF.

The rearrangement uses TRBV28 and TRBJ1-4; D may be TRBD1 (6 bases). This CDR3 has 18 amino acids. Germline CDR1 and CDR2: MDHEN and SYDVKM. The V gene lost 6 bases and the J gene lost 1 base, with 21 bases spanning the gap. Written as DNA, the CDR3 is TGTGCCAGCAGCCACGAGGGGGGACCTGGGAGAACTAATGAAAAACTGTTTTTT. Translated: CASSHEGGPGRTNEKLFF.